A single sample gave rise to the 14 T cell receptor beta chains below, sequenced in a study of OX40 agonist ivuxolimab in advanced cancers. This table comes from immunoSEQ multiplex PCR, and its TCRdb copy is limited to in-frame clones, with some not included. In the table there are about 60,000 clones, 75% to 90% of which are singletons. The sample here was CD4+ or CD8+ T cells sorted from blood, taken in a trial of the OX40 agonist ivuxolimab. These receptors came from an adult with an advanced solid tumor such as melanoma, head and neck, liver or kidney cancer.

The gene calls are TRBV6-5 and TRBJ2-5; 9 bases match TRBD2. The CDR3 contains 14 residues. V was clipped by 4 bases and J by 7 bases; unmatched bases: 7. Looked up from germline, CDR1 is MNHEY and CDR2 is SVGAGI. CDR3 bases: TGTGCCAGCAGTTTAGCGGGAGTTGGCGGGACCCAGTACTTC. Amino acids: CASSLAGVGGTQYF.

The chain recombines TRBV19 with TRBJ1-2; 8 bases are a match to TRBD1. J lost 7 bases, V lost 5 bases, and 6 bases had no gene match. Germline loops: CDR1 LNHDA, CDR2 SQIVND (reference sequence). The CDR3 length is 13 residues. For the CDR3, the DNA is TGTGCCAGTAGTCCAGGGGGCAGTAGTGGCTACACCTTC. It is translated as CASSPGGSSGYTF.

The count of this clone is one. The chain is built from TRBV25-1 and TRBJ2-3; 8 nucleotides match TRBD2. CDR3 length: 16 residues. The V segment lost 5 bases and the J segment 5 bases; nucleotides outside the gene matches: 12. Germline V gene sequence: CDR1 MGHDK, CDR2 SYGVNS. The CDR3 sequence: CASSSLKAGGVDTQYF. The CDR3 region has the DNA TGTGCCAGCAGTTCACTTAAGGCGGGGGGAGTAGATACGCAGTATTTT. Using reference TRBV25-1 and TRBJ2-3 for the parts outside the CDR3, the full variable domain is EADIYQTPRYLVIGTGKKITLECSQTMGHDKMYWYQQDPGMELHLIHYSYGVNSTEKGDLSSESTVSRIRTEHFPLTLESARPSHTSQYLCASSSLKAGGVDTQYFGPGTRLTVL.

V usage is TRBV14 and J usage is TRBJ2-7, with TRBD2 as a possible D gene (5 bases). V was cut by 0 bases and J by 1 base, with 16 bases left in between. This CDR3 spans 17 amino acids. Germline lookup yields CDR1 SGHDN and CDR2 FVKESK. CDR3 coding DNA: TGTGCCAGCAGCCAAGATCTTAGCCCGGGATATTCCTACGAGCAGTACTTC. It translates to CASSQDLSPGYSYEQYF.

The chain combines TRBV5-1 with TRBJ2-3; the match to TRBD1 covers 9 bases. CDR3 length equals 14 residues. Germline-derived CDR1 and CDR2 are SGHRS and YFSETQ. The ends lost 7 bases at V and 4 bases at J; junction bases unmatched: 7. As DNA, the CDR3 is TGCGCCAGCGGCACCGGGACAGGGTCAGATACGCAGTATTTT. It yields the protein CASGTGTGSDTQYF.

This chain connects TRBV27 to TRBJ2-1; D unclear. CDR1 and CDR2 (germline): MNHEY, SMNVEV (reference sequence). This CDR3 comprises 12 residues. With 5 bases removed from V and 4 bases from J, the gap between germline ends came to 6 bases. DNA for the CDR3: TGTGCCAGCAGTGCCCTTTACAATGAGCAGTTCTTC. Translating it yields CASSALYNEQFF.

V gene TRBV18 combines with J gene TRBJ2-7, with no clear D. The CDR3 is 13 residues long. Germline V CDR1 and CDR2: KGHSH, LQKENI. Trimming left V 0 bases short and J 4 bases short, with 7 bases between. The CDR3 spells CASSPPSRYEQYF. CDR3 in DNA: TGTGCCAGCTCACCACCGTCCCGGTACGAGCAGTACTTC.

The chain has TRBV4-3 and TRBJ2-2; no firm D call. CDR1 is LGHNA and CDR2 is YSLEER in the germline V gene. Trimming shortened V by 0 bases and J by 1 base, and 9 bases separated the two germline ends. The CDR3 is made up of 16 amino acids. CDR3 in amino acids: CASSQDQGLNTGELFF. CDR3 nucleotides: TGCGCCAGCAGCCAAGATCAAGGGTTGAACACCGGGGAGCTGTTTTTT.

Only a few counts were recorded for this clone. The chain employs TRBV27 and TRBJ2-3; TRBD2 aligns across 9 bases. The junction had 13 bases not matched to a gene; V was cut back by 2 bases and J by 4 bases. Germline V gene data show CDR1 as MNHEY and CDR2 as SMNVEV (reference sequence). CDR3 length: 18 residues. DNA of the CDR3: TGTGCCAGCAGTTTAAAACTATCGGCTAGCGGGGCCCCAGATACGCAGTATTTT. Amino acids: CASSLKLSASGAPDTQYF.

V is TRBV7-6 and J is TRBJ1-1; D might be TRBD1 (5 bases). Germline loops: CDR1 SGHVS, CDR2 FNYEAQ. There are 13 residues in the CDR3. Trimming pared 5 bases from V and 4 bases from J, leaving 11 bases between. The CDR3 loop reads CASSPGQATEAFF. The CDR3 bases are TGTGCCAGCAGCCCTGGACAAGCCACTGAAGCTTTCTTT.

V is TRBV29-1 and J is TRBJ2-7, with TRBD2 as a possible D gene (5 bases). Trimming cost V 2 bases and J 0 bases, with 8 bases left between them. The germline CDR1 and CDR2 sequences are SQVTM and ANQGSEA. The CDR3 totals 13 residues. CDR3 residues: CSVEKGASYEQYF. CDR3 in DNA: TGCAGCGTTGAAAAGGGAGCCTCCTACGAGCAGTACTTC.

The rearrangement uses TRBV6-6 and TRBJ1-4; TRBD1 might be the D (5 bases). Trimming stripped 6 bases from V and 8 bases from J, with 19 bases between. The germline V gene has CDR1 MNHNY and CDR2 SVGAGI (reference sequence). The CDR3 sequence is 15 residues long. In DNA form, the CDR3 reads TGTGCCAGCAGCCCACAAGGGGCGCCCGGGGAAAAACTGTTTTTT. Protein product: CASSPQGAPGEKLFF.

CDR3 nucleotide sequence: TGCGCCAGCAGCCAACAGGGTTTGAACACTGAAGCTTTCTTT. Amino acids: CASSQQGLNTEAFF. The V call is TRBV4-3, the J call TRBJ1-1; D possibly corresponds to TRBD1 (5 bases). CDR1 LGHNA and CDR2 YSLEER come from the germline V gene. The CDR3 covers 14 residues. V gave up 2 bases and J gave up 0 bases, with 7 bases separating them.

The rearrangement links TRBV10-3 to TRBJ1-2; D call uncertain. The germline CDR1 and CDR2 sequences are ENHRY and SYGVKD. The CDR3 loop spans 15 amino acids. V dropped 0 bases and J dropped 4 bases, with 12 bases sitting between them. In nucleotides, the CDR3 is TGTGCCATCAGTGAGTCGGGTATCACGGGCTATGGCTACACCTTC. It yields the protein CAISESGITGYGYTF.